This is a list of T cell receptor beta chains from one sample in a study of OX40 agonist ivuxolimab in advanced cancers. The protocol was immunoSEQ multiplex PCR, while the TCRdb copy is restricted to in-frame clones and leaves out a portion. Among some 100,000 clones, about 92% were seen once, and the ten largest hold roughly 3.5%. Sequences were derived from CD4+ or CD8+ T cells sorted from blood, sampled in a trial of the OX40 agonist ivuxolimab. All receptors come from an adult with an advanced solid tumor such as melanoma, head and neck, liver or kidney cancer. The CDR3 runs from the conserved cysteine through the conserved F or W. The order of the fields is J gene, D gene, clone size, V gene, CDR3 protein, CDR3 DNA. The D gene is left open where the match is weak. Size is omitted from some rows. Given values are once, few, many or a class for expanded clones.

TRBJ1-2	NA	NA	TRBV30	CAWTLGGSAGYTF	TGTGCCTGGACATTAGGGGGATCCGCTGGCTACACCTTC
TRBJ2-7	TRBD1	NA	TRBV4-1	CASSPDRVGHEQYF	TGCGCCAGCAGCCCGGACAGGGTTGGCCACGAGCAGTACTTC
TRBJ2-5	NA	NA	TRBV7-6	CASSLGVGAGETQYF	TGTGCCAGCAGCTTAGGGGTGGGGGCCGGCGAGACCCAGTACTTC
TRBJ2-7	TRBD2	NA	TRBV27	CASSLLPSGRLNEQYF	TGTGCCAGCAGTTTATTACCTAGCGGGAGGTTAAACGAGCAGTACTTC
TRBJ1-5	NA	NA	TRBV6-6	CASSPRRGEGNQPQHF	TGTGCCAGCAGTCCCCGGAGGGGCGAGGGCAATCAGCCCCAGCATTTT
TRBJ1-4	NA	few	TRBV4-1	CASSLTEGGEKLFF	TGCGCCAGCAGTCTTACTGAGGGAGGGGAAAAACTGTTTTTT
TRBJ2-7	TRBD1	NA	TRBV12-5	CASRKIQGAFYEQYF	TGTGCTAGTCGCAAAATACAGGGGGCTTTTTACGAGCAGTACTTC
TRBJ1-1	NA	NA	TRBV27	CASSRGLPFEAFF	TGTGCCAGCAGCCGGGGTCTTCCCTTTGAAGCTTTCTTT
TRBJ1-1	NA	few	TRBV9	CASSVGTANTEAFF	TGTGCCAGCAGCGTAGGGACGGCGAACACTGAAGCTTTCTTT
TRBJ1-4	TRBD1	NA	TRBV9	CASSPRPGGNEKLFF	TGTGCCAGCAGCCCCCGACCAGGGGGGAATGAAAAACTGTTTTTT
TRBJ1-3	TRBD1	NA	TRBV5-6	CASSLWGTGPGSGNTIYF	TGTGCCAGCAGCTTGTGGGGGACAGGGCCCGGCTCTGGAAACACCATATATTTT
TRBJ2-5	NA	NA	TRBV29-1	CSVERETQYF	TGCAGCGTTGAACGGGAGACCCAGTACTTC
TRBJ1-2	NA	NA	TRBV5-1	CASSFISFRSAPTNYGYTF	TGCGCCAGCAGCTTTATCAGTTTTCGGTCAGCACCGACTAACTATGGCTACACCTTC
TRBJ2-7	NA	NA	TRBV14	CASSHYDSIYEQYF	TGTGCCAGCAGCCACTACGACAGTATCTACGAGCAGTACTTC
TRBJ1-2	NA	NA	TRBV28	CASSTAGLQGYTF	TGTGCCAGCAGTACAGCGGGACTGCAAGGCTACACCTTC
TRBJ1-5	NA	once	TRBV4-1	CASSPSRSQPQHF	TGCGCCAGCAGCCCTAGTCGCAGTCAGCCCCAGCATTTT
TRBJ2-3	NA	NA	TRBV27	CASSLSRANLLMNTQYF	TGTGCCAGCAGTTTATCGAGGGCCAATCTGTTGATGAATACGCAGTATTTT
TRBJ1-1	NA	NA	TRBV6-1	CASSESRDPNTEAFF	TGTGCCAGCAGTGAATCTCGGGATCCTAACACTGAAGCTTTCTTT
TRBJ2-2	TRBD1	once	TRBV6-7	CASSYSRWGSAGTGRTGELFF	TGTGCCAGCAGTTACTCGAGGTGGGGAAGTGCCGGGACAGGGAGGACCGGGGAGCTGTTTTTT
TRBJ2-7	TRBD1	NA	TRBV6-1	CATRSIGTGDYEQYF	TGTGCCACTCGTTCAATCGGGACAGGGGACTACGAGCAGTACTTC
TRBJ2-7	TRBD1	NA	TRBV11-2	CASSSPDRGLYEQYF	TGTGCCAGCAGCTCTCCGGACAGGGGACTCTACGAGCAGTACTTC
TRBJ2-5	NA	once	TRBV11-2	CASSLGPETQYF	TGTGCCAGCAGCTTAGGCCCGGAGACCCAGTACTTC
TRBJ1-1	NA	NA	TRBV6-5	CASSPLRRAGTEAFF	TGTGCCAGCAGCCCCCTCAGAAGGGCGGGCACTGAAGCTTTCTTT
TRBJ2-1	NA	NA	TRBV6-6	CASSYSTTAPYNEQFF	TGTGCCAGCAGTTACTCGACGACAGCCCCCTACAATGAGCAGTTCTTC
TRBJ1-1	NA	few	TRBV5-5	CASSLGLGNTEAFF	TGTGCCAGCAGCTTGGGGCTGGGGAACACTGAAGCTTTCTTT
TRBJ2-7	NA	NA	TRBV4-1	CASSQGLGDALYEQYF	TGCGCCAGCAGCCAAGGTCTCGGAGACGCCCTCTACGAGCAGTACTTC
TRBJ1-1	NA	NA	TRBV7-2	CASSSRAFF	TGTGCCAGCAGCTCCCGAGCTTTCTTT
TRBJ2-1	TRBD2	NA	TRBV9	CASSVSGVLYNEQFF	TGTGCCAGCAGCGTTAGCGGGGTTCTTTACAATGAGCAGTTCTTC
TRBJ2-1	NA	NA	TRBV11-2	CASSQGYGEQFF	TGTGCCAGCAGCCAGGGGTACGGTGAGCAGTTCTTC
TRBJ2-2	TRBD1	once	TRBV27	CASSLSGQGKTGELFF	TGTGCCAGCAGTCTCTCGGGACAGGGAAAAACCGGGGAGCTGTTTTTT
TRBJ2-7	NA	NA	TRBV6-1	CASSEGGVSYEQYF	TGTGCCAGCAGTGAAGGTGGGGTCTCCTACGAGCAGTACTTC
TRBJ2-5	NA	NA	TRBV9	CASSVGGLDETQYF	TGTGCCAGCAGCGTTGGCGGGCTCGACGAGACCCAGTACTTC
TRBJ2-7	NA	NA	TRBV13	CASSLGGVREQYF	TGTGCCAGCAGCTTAGGGGGGGTTCGGGAGCAGTACTTC